This T cell receptor beta chain originates from a study of chemoradiotherapy in HPV16-positive cancers. Background on the study: Candidate HPV-specific clones and shared TCR motifs came from a couple of HPV16-positive patients. Study results and limitations: In HPV16-positive patients, HPV-responsive T-cell expansion tracked better recurrence-free survival. Candidate HPV-specific clones and E7-related TCR motifs grew in tumor during treatment.

Clones were read by immunoSEQ multiplex PCR, and TCRdb kept only the in-frame ones, dropping some. The data contain about 7,900 clones, around 81% of them seen just once; the ten biggest clones take up 1.5% to 2%. Repertoires were sampled repeatedly during chemoradiotherapy. With respect to this clone: Its antigen is still unknown.

The clonotype was recovered from a human donor with HPV-associated anogenital cancer. Sampling was conducted from a patient who underwent chemoradiotherapy.

The CDR3 region is CASSLEQGSYEQYF. CDR3 nucleotide sequence: TGCGCCAGCAGCTTAGAGCAGGGATCATACGAGCAGTACTTC. The V and J genes are TRBV4-1 and TRBJ2-7, with D perhaps matching TRBD1 (5 bases). Trimming stripped 5 bases from V and 4 bases from J, with 15 bases between. Germline V gene data show CDR1 as MGHRA and CDR2 as YSYEKL. The CDR3 is 14 amino acids.